The 10 T cell receptor beta chains below were found in one sample sequenced in a study of control samples from healthy donors and cancer patients. TCRdb's table, derived via immunoSEQ multiplex PCR, lists solely in-frame clones and lacks some. The sample has 55,000 to 90,000 clones, about 80% seen once. Material for sequencing was blood. The receptor set was obtained from a man aged 45-65 years in good health.

The rearrangement uses TRBV28 and TRBJ1-5, with a tentative D call TRBD1 (6 bases). The V gene's germline CDR1 is MDHEN and CDR2 SYDVKM. The CDR3 extends over 17 amino acids. Trimming took 10 bases from V and 4 from J, leaving 26 bases between them. CDR3 amino acids: CAIQSLQGGVENQPQHF. The CDR3 nucleotides read TGTGCCATTCAGTCCTTACAGGGCGGTGTGGAGAATCAGCCCCAGCATTTT.

CDR3 in DNA: TGTGCCAGCAGCTCCCGGACTAGATCAGAGACCCAGTACTTC. The encoded protein is CASSSRTRSETQYF. The chain joins TRBV3-1 (or the pseudogene TRBV3-2) to TRBJ2-5, with 7 nucleotides matching TRBD2. This CDR3 contains 14 residues. The V and J ends lost 5 bases and 4 bases, in that order; junction bases with no gene match: 7. Germline CDR1 and CDR2: LGHDT and YNNKEL (reference sequence).

The V call is TRBV6-5, the J call TRBJ1-5, with 7 bases that match TRBD1. Trimming took 4 bases from V and 7 from J; bases not matched to a gene: 7. The germline V gene encodes CDR1 MNHEY and CDR2 SVGAGI. This CDR3 contains 14 residues. CDR3 DNA sequence: TGTGCCAGCAGTTTAGACAGGGACGAGCAGCCCCAGCATTTT. Translating it yields CASSLDRDEQPQHF.

This chain connects TRBV9 to TRBJ1-2, with D perhaps TRBD1 (6 bases). The germline CDR1 and CDR2 sequences are SGDLS and YYNGEE. There are 15 residues in the CDR3. Trimming left V 0 bases short and J 6 bases short, with 15 bases between. The CDR3 loop reads CASSVARGGADGYTF. Here the CDR3 DNA reads TGTGCCAGCAGCGTAGCGAGGGGGGGCGCGGATGGCTACACCTTC.

The chain links TRBV7-2 to TRBJ1-2, with 9 bases fitting TRBD1. The V and J ends lost 1 base and 5 bases, in that order; junction bases with no gene match: 2. The CDR3 sequence is 14 residues long. CDR1 SGHTA and CDR2 FQGNSA come from the germline V gene. CDR3 DNA sequence: TGTGCCAGCAGCTTAGGACAGGGGGTTTATGGCTACACCTTC. It encodes CASSLGQGVYGYTF. Filled out from reference TRBV7-2 and TRBJ1-2, the complete variable domain reads GAGVSQSPSNKVTEKGKDVELRCDPISGHTALYWYRQSLGQGLEFLIYFQGNSAPDKSGLPSDRFSAERTGGSVSTLTIQRTQQEDSAVYLCASSLGQGVYGYTFGSGTRLTVV.

The rearrangement uses TRBV4-1 and TRBJ2-1; the D is unclear. The germline CDR1 and CDR2 sequences are MGHRA and YSYEKL. Trimming took off 2 bases at V and 7 bases at J, with 9 bases between the two ends. CDR3 size: 13 residues. CDR3 sequence (DNA): TGCGCCAGCAGCCAACCAAGCGAAAATGAGCAGTTCTTC. This encodes CASSQPSENEQFF.

This chain connects TRBV7-9 to TRBJ2-7, with 8 bases fitting TRBD2. The CDR3 runs 14 residues. Unmatched junction bases numbered 6, after V lost 1 base and J lost 7 bases. Germline V gene sequence: CDR1 SEHNR, CDR2 FQNEAQ (reference sequence). The DNA of the CDR3 is TGTGCCAGCAGCTTAGAGGCGGGAGGTGGGGAGCAGTACTTC. It codes for CASSLEAGGGEQYF.

This sequence joins TRBV21-1 and TRBJ1-2. TRBV21-1 is an annotated pseudogene. The CDR3 contains 14 residues. The CDR3 spells CASSKNLLGDGYTF. The CDR3 DNA is TGTGCCAGCAGCAAAAATTTGCTTGGGGACGGCTACACCTTC.

This clone ranks as medium-sized (0.01 to 0.1%). This sequence joins TRBV5-4 and TRBJ1-1, with TRBD1 as a possible D gene (5 bases). V was cut by 4 bases and J by 0 bases, with 10 bases left in between. Germline CDR1 reads SGHNT; CDR2 reads YYREEE (reference sequence). The CDR3 consists of 14 residues. CDR3 residues: CASSLSGMNTEAFF. CDR3 coding DNA: TGTGCCAGCAGCCTATCAGGGATGAACACTGAAGCTTTCTTT.

The chain has TRBV19 and TRBJ2-5; D remains unclear. Looked up from germline, CDR1 is LNHDA and CDR2 is SQIVND (reference sequence). The CDR3 totals 15 residues. The germline V and J ends were trimmed by 4 bases and 4 bases, with 16 bases remaining between them. The DNA for the CDR3 is TGTGCCAGTAGTACTACGCGTAGACGGATAGAGACCCAGTACTTC. Its translation: CASSTTRRRIETQYF. Based on the CDR3 plus reference TRBV19 and TRBJ2-5, the full variable domain is DGGITQSPKYLFRKEGQNVTLSCEQNLNHDAMYWYRQDPGQGLRLIYYSQIVNDFQKGDIAEGYSVSREKKESFPLTVTSAQKNPTAFYLCASSTTRRRIETQYFGPGTRLLVL.